The 9 T cell receptor beta chains below were found in one sample sequenced in a study of molecular identifiers for immune sequencing clone quantification. TCRdb independently ran MiXCR on the PCR reads; one entry per CDR3 protein. The sample shows over 600,000 distinct CDR3 sequences, just under 20% of them seen only once. The source material was naive CD8+ T cells from blood, with Jurkat cell RNA spiked in. Indicated subset: FACS-sorted CD8+CD4-CCR7+CD45RA+ naive T cells. The receptors originated from a human donor in good health. Some libraries in this study had Jurkat cell RNA spiked in.

This clonotype has more than one count but fewer than ten. The V gene is TRBV11-2, the J gene TRBJ2-7, with 12 bases identical to TRBD2. Per the germline V gene, CDR1 is SGHAT and CDR2 is FQNNGV. V lost 5 bases, J lost 7 bases, and 9 bases stayed unmatched. The CDR3 runs 15 residues. The CDR3 loop reads CASSPSGGAGGEQYF. Here the CDR3 DNA reads TGTGCCAGCAGCCCTAGCGGGGGGGCCGGGGGTGAGCAGTACTTC.

The V and J genes are TRBV12-3 or TRBV12-4 and TRBJ1-6; D is unclear. The CDR3 runs to 15 residues. V gave up 4 bases and J gave up 8 bases, with 15 bases separating them. The CDR3: CASSSGEGPYSPLHF. Here the CDR3 DNA reads TGTGCCAGCAGTTCCGGGGAGGGTCCGTATTCACCCCTCCACTTT.

Many counts were recorded for this clonotype. The gene calls are TRBV2 and TRBJ1-5, with TRBD1 identical over 8 bases. Germline CDR1 SNHLY, CDR2 FYNNEI. Trimming removed 1 base from V and 6 bases from J; junction bases left unmatched: 11. The CDR3 covers 17 residues. CDR3 coding DNA: TGTGCCAGCAGTGAAGATTTCGGCAGGGGGCTCGCTCAGCCCCAGCATTTT. Protein sequence: CASSEDFGRGLAQPQHF.

The chain recombines TRBV30 with TRBJ1-5; no firm D call. The germline V and J ends were trimmed by 1 base and 0 bases, with 16 bases remaining between them. This CDR3 contains 17 residues. Germline V gene lookup returns CDR1 GTSNPN and CDR2 SVGIG (reference sequence). The CDR3: CAWSGGPELNSNQPQHF. CDR3 in DNA: TGTGCCTGGAGTGGAGGCCCCGAGCTGAATAGCAATCAGCCCCAGCATTTT.

The V call is TRBV11-3, the J call TRBJ2-7; no clear D. The V end lost 0 bases, the J end lost 2 bases, and 11 bases lay between the germline ends. In germline, CDR1 is SGHNT, CDR2 YENEEA. This CDR3 is 15 amino acids long. CDR3 in amino acids: CASSLEGGNAYEQYF. CDR3 coding DNA: TGTGCCAGCAGCTTAGAAGGCGGAAACGCCTACGAGCAGTACTTC.

The table lists this clonotype with many counts. CDR3 region: CASSQDRTSSYNEQFF. The DNA of the CDR3 is TGCGCCAGCAGCCAAGACAGGACGAGCTCCTACAATGAGCAGTTCTTC. J is TRBJ2-1 and V is TRBV4-3; D gene uncertain. Per the germline V gene, CDR1 is LGHNA and CDR2 is YSLEER. The germline V and J ends were trimmed by 0 bases and 0 bases, with 9 bases remaining between them. The CDR3 contains 16 residues.

A word on this clonotype: A much larger clone sits a single nucleotide away, making a read error possible. The chain joins TRBV24-1 to TRBJ1-1; D gene ambiguous. CDR3 size: 12 residues. Germline values: CDR1 KGHDR, CDR2 SFDVKD. The CDR3 spells CATGEKNTEAFF. In DNA form, the CDR3 reads TGTGCCACCGGTGAGAAAAACACTGAAGCTTTCTTT.

The chain recombines TRBV19 with TRBJ1-4; possibly TRBD1 for D (5 bases). The germline gives CDR1 LNHDA, CDR2 SQIVND (reference sequence). The CDR3 consists of 15 residues. V dropped 10 bases and J dropped 8 bases, with 23 bases sitting between them. The CDR3 here is CATTDWGGDREKLFF. CDR3 sequence (DNA): TGTGCCACCACGGACTGGGGCGGAGATCGGGAAAAACTGTTTTTT.

This clonotype was observed many times. The gene calls are TRBV20-1 and TRBJ2-1; 7 bases are shared with TRBD2. The germline CDR1 and CDR2 sequences are DFQATT and SNEGSKA (reference sequence). The CDR3 consists of 16 residues. The J segment lost 9 bases and the V segment lost 3 bases, leaving 17 bases of the junction unmatched. Written as DNA, the CDR3 is TGCAGTGCTAGTGGACTAGTTAATCCCTCGAGCGGTGAGCAGTTCTTC. It specifies CSASGLVNPSSGEQFF.